The next 3 T cell receptor beta chains were all read from a single sample in a study of T cell responses to AZD1222 COVID-19 vaccine. Some clones are missing from TCRdb's copy, which holds only in-frame ones; the method was immunoSEQ multiplex PCR. The sample consists of some 60,000 clones, 80% to 90% of them appearing once. Sequencing used peripheral blood, obtained on day 0 of AZD1222 vaccination. The receptor source for this set is an adult in good health.

The genes are TRBV7-2 and TRBJ2-7; weak D call: TRBD1 (6 bases). The CDR3 is 18 residues long. The germline gives CDR1 SGHTA, CDR2 FQGNSA. V gave up 1 base and J gave up 1 base, with 20 bases separating them. CDR3 in amino acids: CASSLGDQQGLRSYEQYF. CDR3 nucleotide sequence: TGTGCCAGCAGCTTAGGGGACCAACAGGGCTTGAGATCCTACGAGCAGTACTTC.

DNA of the CDR3: TGTGCCAGCAGCTTTGTCAGGGCGGGAAACACCATATATTTT. Its protein is CASSFVRAGNTIYF. The V gene is TRBV7-9, the J gene TRBJ1-3, with D possibly being TRBD1 (5 bases). Germline CDR1 SEHNR, CDR2 FQNEAQ (reference sequence). The CDR3 sequence is 14 residues long. Trimming removed 3 bases at V and 4 bases at J, with 10 bases between.

The chain couples TRBV7-9 to TRBJ2-3; D remains ambiguous. Per germline, CDR1 SEHNR and CDR2 FQNEAQ (reference sequence). The CDR3 loop spans 15 amino acids. V was pared by 1 base and J by 0 bases, with 8 bases between. The CDR3 protein is CASSLGQSSTDTQYF. The CDR3, as DNA: TGTGCCAGCAGCTTAGGTCAGTCTAGCACAGATACGCAGTATTTT.